Each of the 10 T cell receptor beta chains below was sequenced from the same sample in a study of T cells in localized non-small cell lung cancer. TCRdb's table, derived via immunoSEQ multiplex PCR, lists solely in-frame clones and lacks some. The table lists around 26,000 clones, about 87% of them singletons. Sequences were derived from peripheral blood, sampled before any cancer treatment. The source is a woman aged 18-50 years with stage I lung adenocarcinoma.

The chain joins TRBV2 to TRBJ2-5, with a tentative D call TRBD2 (5 bases). Germline CDR1 reads SNHLY; CDR2 reads FYNNEI. CDR3 length: 13 amino acids. V lost 3 bases and J 4 bases, leaving 9 bases between the germline ends. The DNA for the CDR3 is TGTGCCAGCAGTGAGGGAGACGGAGAGACCCAGTACTTC. This encodes CASSEGDGETQYF.

The CDR3 region has the DNA TGTGCCAGCAGTCCGCCTATGACAATGGCATTATATGGCTACACCTTC. Its translation is CASSPPMTMALYGYTF. The V call is TRBV2, the J call TRBJ1-2, with D unresolved. Germline CDR1 and CDR2: SNHLY and FYNNEI. The CDR3 is 16 residues long. V was clipped by 5 bases and J by 5 bases, with 21 bases between them.

This clone was detected once. The rearrangement joins TRBV5-1 to TRBJ2-1, with 7 bases identical to TRBD2. Germline loops: CDR1 SGHRS, CDR2 YFSETQ. This CDR3 comprises 16 residues. Losses at the gene ends were 0 bases for V and 0 bases for J; bases not matched to a gene: 3. The CDR3 here is CASSLAGGSSYNEQFF. The DNA of the CDR3 is TGCGCCAGCAGCTTGGCCGGCGGGAGCTCCTACAATGAGCAGTTCTTC. Combining the CDR3 with reference TRBV5-1 and TRBJ2-1 gives the whole variable domain KAGVTQTPRYLIKTRGQQVTLSCSPISGHRSVSWYQQTPGQGLQFLFEYFSETQRNKGNFPGRFSGRQFSNSRSEMNVSTLELGDSALYLCASSLAGGSSYNEQFFGPGTRLTVL.

V gene TRBV19 combines with J gene TRBJ1-3, with D unclear. Trimming removed 4 bases at V and 3 bases at J, with 13 bases between. Germline V CDR1 and CDR2: LNHDA, SQIVND (reference sequence). The CDR3 has 15 residues. CDR3 in amino acids: CASSTRGSGGNTIYF. The CDR3 DNA sequence: TGTGCCAGTAGTACCCGCGGGAGTGGTGGAAACACCATATATTTT.

The chain links TRBV5-3 to TRBJ1-1; D unclear. TRBV5-3 is an open reading frame whose function is uncertain. The V end lost 8 bases, the J end lost 1 base, and 12 bases lay between the germline ends. This CDR3 has 13 amino acids. DNA for the CDR3: TGTGCCAGCAGCCTGGGAAAGAACACTGAAGCTTTCTTT. It yields the protein CASSLGKNTEAFF.

The rearrangement links TRBV6-6 to TRBJ1-1; no clear D. Trimming took off 8 bases at V and 1 base at J, with 5 bases between the two ends. This CDR3 is built from 11 residues. Germline lookup yields CDR1 MNHNY and CDR2 SVGAGI (reference sequence). The CDR3 protein is CASHQNTEAFF. CDR3 coding DNA: TGTGCCAGCCATCAGAACACTGAAGCTTTCTTT.

The chain is built from TRBV10-3 and TRBJ1-5; 8 bases are shared with TRBD1. Looked up from germline, CDR1 is ENHRY and CDR2 is SYGVKD. CDR3 length: 15 amino acids. Trimming at V came to 5 bases and at J to 2 bases, leaving 5 bases not matched to a gene. Here the CDR3 reads CAISPQGAGNQPQHF. The CDR3 DNA follows: TGTGCCATCAGTCCCCAGGGGGCAGGCAATCAGCCCCAGCATTTT.

This rearrangement joins TRBV9 to TRBJ2-1, with D perhaps assigned TRBD1 or TRBD2 (5 bases each). V was trimmed by 3 bases and J by 8 bases, leaving 15 bases between them. This CDR3 contains 14 residues. Germline V gives CDR1 SGDLS, CDR2 YYNGEE. The CDR3 coding sequence is TGTGCCAGCAGCGAGGGGATGGTGGACTATGAGCAGTTCTTC. Protein product: CASSEGMVDYEQFF.

The chain recombines TRBV5-1 with TRBJ2-2; TRBD2 aligns across 7 bases. Germline trimming cut 4 bases from V and 1 base from J; bases unmatched to any gene: 4. Germline CDR1 is SGHRS and CDR2 is YFSETQ. The length of the CDR3 is 15 residues. The CDR3 nucleotides read TGCGCCAGCAGCCAGCGGGATAAGAACACCGGGGAGCTGTTTTTT. Translating it yields CASSQRDKNTGELFF.

The chain has TRBV4-3 and TRBJ2-1; D unclear. V lost 1 base and J 0 bases, leaving 19 bases between the germline ends. The CDR3 extends over 19 amino acids. Germline CDR1 LGHNA, CDR2 YSLEER. CDR3 DNA: TGCGCCAGCAGCCAAGGCTTCCTCGGACGCACCCCCTCCTACAATGAGCAGTTCTTC. Translating gives CASSQGFLGRTPSYNEQFF.